The next 18 T cell receptor beta chains were all read from a single sample in a study of blood T cell repertoires in COVID-19. Produced via immunoSEQ multiplex PCR; TCRdb's table is partial and in-frame only. Seen here are 200,000 to 250,000 clones, more than 75% observed once, and the top ten hold roughly 2%. The sequencing input was PBMCs or T cells enriched from blood (not recorded which). Every receptor here comes from a woman aged 45-65 years who had recovered from COVID-19.

The table lists this clone with a few counts. V gene TRBV29-1 combines with J gene TRBJ1-5; perhaps TRBD1 as D (6 bases). V lost 0 bases, J lost 4 bases, and 7 bases lay in between. Germline-derived CDR1 and CDR2 are SQVTM and ANQGSEA. This CDR3 region has 13 residues. In nucleotides, the CDR3 is TGCAGCGTTGAAGAACAGGGTAATCAGCCCCAGCATTTT. Translated, it gives CSVEEQGNQPQHF.

The chain recombines TRBV9 with TRBJ1-3, with a tentative D call TRBD1 (6 bases). Per the germline V gene, CDR1 is SGDLS and CDR2 is YYNGEE. The CDR3 runs to 15 residues. Trimming pared 4 bases from V and 3 bases from J, leaving 14 bases between. CDR3 coding DNA: TGTGCCAGCAGCAGGGACACAAATAATGGAAACACCATATATTTT. Translated: CASSRDTNNGNTIYF. Combining the CDR3 with reference TRBV9 and TRBJ1-3 gives the whole variable domain DSGVTQTPKHLITATGQRVTLRCSPRSGDLSVYWYQQSLDQGLQFLIQYYNGEERAKGNILERFSAQQFPDLHSELNLSSLELGDSALYFCASSRDTNNGNTIYFGEGSWLTVV.

This chain connects TRBV3-1 (or the pseudogene TRBV3-2) to TRBJ1-1, with D unclear. This CDR3 contains 12 residues. Germline values: CDR1 LGHDT, CDR2 YNNKEL (reference sequence). V lost 3 bases to trimming and J lost 6 bases, with 8 bases between them. The CDR3 bases are TGTGCCAGCAGCCACGGGAGGTCTGAAGCTTTCTTT. Protein: CASSHGRSEAFF.

The rearrangement links TRBV7-9 to TRBJ1-6, with 7 bases identical to TRBD1. This CDR3 has 16 amino acids. Germline CDR1 reads SEHNR; CDR2 reads FQNEAQ (reference sequence). The J segment lost 8 bases and the V segment lost 4 bases, leaving 11 bases of the junction unmatched. The DNA for the CDR3 is TGTGCCAGCAGCTCTTACCGGACAGGCGGTGATTCACCCCTCCACTTT. Translation gives CASSSYRTGGDSPLHF.

This sequence joins TRBV4-3 and TRBJ1-1; 10 nucleotides align to TRBD1. Germline V lookup: CDR1 LGHNA, CDR2 YSLEER. V lost 2 bases, J lost 0 bases, and 3 bases stayed unmatched. The CDR3 has 16 residues. In DNA form, the CDR3 reads TGCGCCAGCAGCCAATCTGGGACAGGGGTGAACACTGAAGCTTTCTTT. Protein product: CASSQSGTGVNTEAFF.

The genes are TRBV27 and TRBJ2-1, with a weak D call TRBD2 (6 bases). The CDR3 spans 15 residues. Germline CDR1 is MNHEY and CDR2 is SMNVEV (reference sequence). V lost 2 bases, J lost 3 bases, and 11 bases lay in between. In nucleotides, the CDR3 is TGTGCCAGCAGTTTAGAGGGGAGGCACTACAATGAGCAGTTCTTC. Protein product: CASSLEGRHYNEQFF.

The V and J genes are TRBV4-3 and TRBJ2-1, with TRBD2 identical over 9 bases. Germline values: CDR1 LGHNA, CDR2 YSLEER. The CDR3 runs to 18 residues. With V trimmed by 0 bases and J by 0 bases, 6 bases remained unmatched. The CDR3 region has the DNA TGCGCCAGCAGCCAAGATTTTCTAGCGGGGAACTCCTACAATGAGCAGTTCTTC. Its protein product is CASSQDFLAGNSYNEQFF.

The chain combines TRBV6-5 with TRBJ1-2; 8 positions match TRBD1. The V segment lost 4 bases and the J segment 3 bases; nucleotides outside the gene matches: 4. Looked up from germline, CDR1 is MNHEY and CDR2 is SVGAGI. This CDR3 region has 14 residues. The CDR3 bases are TGTGCCAGCAGTTCGCGGACAGGGCACTATGGCTACACCTTC. It codes for CASSSRTGHYGYTF.

The chain combines TRBV2 with TRBJ1-2; D not resolved. Germline values: CDR1 SNHLY, CDR2 FYNNEI. This CDR3 has 13 residues. V was clipped by 6 bases and J by 6 bases, with 14 bases between them. In DNA, the CDR3 is TGTGCCAGCAGGAGGGAGGGATCAGATGGCTACACCTTC. Its protein product is CASRREGSDGYTF.

This clone was observed a few times. The chain carries TRBV5-1 and TRBJ1-2; no firm D call. The CDR3 extends over 18 amino acids. The ends were cut back, 0 bases at V and 5 bases at J, with 23 bases in the middle. CDR1 and CDR2 from the germline V gene are SGHRS and YFSETQ. The chain's CDR3 is CASSLVPDPRRGKYGYTF. CDR3 DNA: TGCGCCAGCAGCTTGGTGCCCGACCCCCGCCGGGGAAAATATGGCTACACCTTC.

V and J are TRBV3-1 (or the pseudogene TRBV3-2) and TRBJ1-1, with TRBD1 identical over 10 bases. The CDR3 is made up of 15 amino acids. Germline loops: CDR1 LGHDT, CDR2 YNNKEL (reference sequence). J gave up 7 bases and V 3 bases, and 8 bases lay outside the gene matches. The CDR3 bases are TGTGCCAGCAGCCACAGGGGACAGGGGAGATATGAAGCTTTCTTT. It encodes CASSHRGQGRYEAFF.

About this clone itself: This sample includes further DNA sequences coding for the same CDR3. The chain employs TRBV10-3 and TRBJ1-5, with D perhaps matching TRBD1 (5 bases). Germline lookup yields CDR1 ENHRY and CDR2 SYGVKD. The germline V and J ends were trimmed by 3 bases and 0 bases, with 9 bases remaining between them. CDR3 length equals 15 residues. In DNA form, the CDR3 reads TGTGCCATCAGTGAATGGGACTCTAGCAATCAGCCCCAGCATTTT. Translation: CAISEWDSSNQPQHF.

This chain links TRBV30 with TRBJ2-2; maybe TRBD1 (6 bases). Germline CDR1 is GTSNPN and CDR2 is SVGIG (reference sequence). The CDR3 spans 14 residues. Between the trimmed V and J ends, which lost 0 bases and 4 bases, there was a span of 9 bases. In nucleotides, the CDR3 is TGTGCCTGGAGTGTGGGGGCGGGCACCGGGGAGCTGTTTTTT. Protein sequence: CAWSVGAGTGELFF.

The V call is TRBV4-1, the J call TRBJ2-5, with TRBD1 matching over 9 bases. The CDR3 runs to 17 residues. The germline CDR1 and CDR2 sequences are MGHRA and YSYEKL. V dropped 2 bases and J dropped 5; count of bases not matched to a gene: 12. The CDR3 DNA reads as TGCGCCAGCAGCCAACTGACAGGGGGTGGTTTTAGGGAGACCCAGTACTTC. Its protein is CASSQLTGGGFRETQYF.

This rearrangement joins TRBV30 to TRBJ1-5; 10 nucleotides agree with TRBD1. The CDR3 is 15 residues long. From germline, CDR1 is GTSNPN and CDR2 SVGIG (reference sequence). V gave up 2 bases and J gave up 6 bases; unmatched junction bases: 7. CDR3 residues: CAWSLRDRGIQPQHF. The CDR3 DNA sequence: TGTGCCTGGAGTCTCCGGGACAGGGGCATTCAGCCCCAGCATTTT.

The gene calls are TRBV19 and TRBJ1-3; possibly TRBD1 for D (5 bases). The germline V gene encodes CDR1 LNHDA and CDR2 SQIVND (reference sequence). The CDR3 consists of 15 residues. Between the trimmed V and J ends, which lost 8 bases and 0 bases, there was a span of 14 bases. The CDR3 region is CASRHGDSSGNTIYF. CDR3 in DNA: TGTGCCAGTCGACACGGGGACTCCTCTGGAAACACCATATATTTT.

This chain joins TRBV5-4 and TRBJ2-7; 8 nucleotides align to TRBD1. Trimming at V came to 4 bases and at J to 5 bases, leaving 11 bases not matched to a gene. The CDR3 length is 15 residues. Germline CDR1 is SGHNT and CDR2 is YYREEE (reference sequence). The CDR3 DNA is TGTGCCAGCAGCCCCATCCACAGGGGGGACAACGAGCAGTACTTC. It yields the protein CASSPIHRGDNEQYF.

The chain links TRBV2 to TRBJ1-2, with D perhaps TRBD1 (5 bases). With 4 bases removed from V and 4 bases from J, the gap between germline ends came to 16 bases. Germline V gene sequence: CDR1 SNHLY, CDR2 FYNNEI. This CDR3 is built from 15 residues. The CDR3 loop is CASSGGTPAGYGYTF. The CDR3 nucleotides are TGTGCCAGCAGTGGCGGGACCCCGGCGGGCTATGGCTACACCTTC. Together with reference TRBV2 and TRBJ1-2, the CDR3 gives the full variable domain: EPEVTQTPSHQVTQMGQEVILRCVPISNHLYFYWYRQILGQKVEFLVSFYNNEISEKSEIFDDQFSVERPDGSNFTLKIRSTKLEDSAMYFCASSGGTPAGYGYTFGSGTRLTVV.